The text below deals with one T cell receptor (beta chain). This clone appeared a few times. The antigen it binds to is not known. One base away there is no much larger clone; base qualities are not given. Before undergoing thyroid surgery, none of the patients had been given any kind of treatment. Patient clinical samples collected from the early 2010s to the late 2010s were retrospectively analysed using T-cell receptor beta sequencing. The protocol used for the library was PCR. These reads were obtained on an Illumina HiSeq 4000. High-throughput sequencing was used to profile the CDR3 region of the TCR beta-chain in every patient. In the paper's pipeline: A classifier to discriminate distant-metastatic papillary thyroid cancer patients was built from CDR3 differences across clinicopathological groups. The Shannon index was used to assess repertoire diversity, and the Morisita-Horn index was used to assess tumor-blood repertoire similarity. The public reads were run again by TCRdb, first through fastp at Q25 and then through MiXCR, and only productive beta chains were kept. The V and J calls were not made by the authors but by TCRdb's processing. The sample table contains around 20,000 clones; only one count was recorded for approximately 32% of them. 20% to 25% of the sample lies in the top ten.

The sample is drawn from a study of metastatic and nonmetastatic thyroid tumors (dated by TCRdb to the early 2020s). Broadly, across the study: Repertoires from peripheral blood and from tumor or nodule tissue samples of malignant and benign thyroid patients were compared. On the study overall, not on this receptor specifically: TCR beta diversity was reported as significantly higher in malignant tumors than in benign nodules, in both blood and tumor samples.

The CDR3 numbers 18 residues from cysteine through phenylalanine. Only the CDR3 DNA is retained, 54 bases long and in frame from the first base. CDR1 MNHEY and CDR2 SVGAGI are derived from the germline V gene. Ends trimmed: V by 6 bases, J by 5 bases; bases unmatched to a gene: 19. The V gene is TRBV6-5 and the J gene is TRBJ2-1; 7 of the junction bases match TRBD2. What was sequenced was adjacent normal tissue. This TCR came from a female donor with papillary thyroid cancer or a benign thyroid nodule (not recorded which). Some clones in this sample may be carry-over from other donors' samples. The CDR3 protein is CASSPRPTTLAADNEQFF. The nucleotide sequence reads TGTGCCAGCAGCCCCCGGCCCACGACCCTAGCGGCTGACAATGAGCAGTTCTTC.